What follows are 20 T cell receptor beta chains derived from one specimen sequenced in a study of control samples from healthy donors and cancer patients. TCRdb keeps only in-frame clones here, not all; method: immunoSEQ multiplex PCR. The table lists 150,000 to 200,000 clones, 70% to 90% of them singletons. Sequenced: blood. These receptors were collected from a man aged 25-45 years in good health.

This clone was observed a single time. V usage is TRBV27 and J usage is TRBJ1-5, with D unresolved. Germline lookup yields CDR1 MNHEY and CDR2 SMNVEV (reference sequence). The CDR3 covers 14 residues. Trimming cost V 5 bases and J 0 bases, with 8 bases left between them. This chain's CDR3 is CASSNLNSNQPQHF. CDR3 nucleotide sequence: TGTGCCAGCAGTAATCTTAATAGCAATCAGCCCCAGCATTTT.

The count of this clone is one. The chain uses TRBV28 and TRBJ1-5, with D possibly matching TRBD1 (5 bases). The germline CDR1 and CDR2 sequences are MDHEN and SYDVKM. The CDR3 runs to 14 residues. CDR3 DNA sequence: TGTGCTTCCCGAGGCAGGGAAAACAATCAGCCCCAGCATTTT. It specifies CASRGRENNQPQHF.

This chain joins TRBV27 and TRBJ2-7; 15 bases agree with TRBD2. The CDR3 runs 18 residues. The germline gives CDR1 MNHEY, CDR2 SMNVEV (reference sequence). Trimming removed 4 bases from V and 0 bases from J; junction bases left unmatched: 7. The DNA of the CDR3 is TGTGCCAGCAGTTCGGGACTAGCGGGAGGCCGTTTCTCCTACGAGCAGTACTTC. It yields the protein CASSSGLAGGRFSYEQYF.

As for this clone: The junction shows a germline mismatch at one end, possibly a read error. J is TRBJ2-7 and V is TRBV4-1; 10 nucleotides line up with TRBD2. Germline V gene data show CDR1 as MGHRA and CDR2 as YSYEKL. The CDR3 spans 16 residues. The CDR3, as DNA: TGCGCCAGCAGTCAAGAGAAGCGGGGGGGAACCTACGAGCAGTACTTC. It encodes CASSQEKRGGTYEQYF.

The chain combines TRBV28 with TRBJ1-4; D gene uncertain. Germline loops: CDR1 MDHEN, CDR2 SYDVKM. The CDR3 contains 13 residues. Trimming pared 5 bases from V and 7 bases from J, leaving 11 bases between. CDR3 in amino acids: CASSGNRREKLFF. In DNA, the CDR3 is TGTGCCAGCAGTGGCAATCGACGTGAAAAACTGTTTTTT.

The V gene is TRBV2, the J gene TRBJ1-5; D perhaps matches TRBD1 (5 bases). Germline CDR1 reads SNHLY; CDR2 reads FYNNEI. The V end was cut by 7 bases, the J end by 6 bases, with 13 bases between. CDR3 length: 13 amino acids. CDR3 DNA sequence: TGTGCCAGCACCAGGGCTGGGGTTCAGCCCCAGCATTTT. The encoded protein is CASTRAGVQPQHF.

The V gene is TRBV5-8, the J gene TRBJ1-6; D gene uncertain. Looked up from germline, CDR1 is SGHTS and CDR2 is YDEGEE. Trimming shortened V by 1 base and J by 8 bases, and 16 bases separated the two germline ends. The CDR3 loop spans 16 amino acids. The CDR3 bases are TGTGCCAGCAGCTTGTCGACCTCCCACTCATATTCACCCCTCCACTTT. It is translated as CASSLSTSHSYSPLHF.

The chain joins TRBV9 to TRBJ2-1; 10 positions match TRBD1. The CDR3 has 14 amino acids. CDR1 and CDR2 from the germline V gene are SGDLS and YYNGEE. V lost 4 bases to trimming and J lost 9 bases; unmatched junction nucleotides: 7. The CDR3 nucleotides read TGTGCCAGCAGCACATGGACAGGGGGAGGTGAGCAGTTCTTC. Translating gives CASSTWTGGGEQFF.

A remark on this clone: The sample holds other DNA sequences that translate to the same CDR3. CDR3 DNA sequence: TGTGCCAGCTCACCAGGGACAGGGGGGGGTCGGACTGAAGCTTTCTTT. Translating gives CASSPGTGGGRTEAFF. The J gene is TRBJ1-1, the V gene TRBV18; 11 bases map to TRBD1. The V gene's germline CDR1 is KGHSH and CDR2 LQKENI. This CDR3 is 16 amino acids long. After removal of 2 bases from V and 5 bases from J, the junction contained 7 bases not matched to a gene.

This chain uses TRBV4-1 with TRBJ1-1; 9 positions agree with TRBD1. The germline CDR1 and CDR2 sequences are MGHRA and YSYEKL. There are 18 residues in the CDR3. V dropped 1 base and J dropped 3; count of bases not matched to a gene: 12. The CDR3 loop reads CASSQVLGTGGADTEAFF. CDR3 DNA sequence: TGCGCCAGCAGCCAAGTACTCGGAACAGGGGGCGCCGACACTGAAGCTTTCTTT.

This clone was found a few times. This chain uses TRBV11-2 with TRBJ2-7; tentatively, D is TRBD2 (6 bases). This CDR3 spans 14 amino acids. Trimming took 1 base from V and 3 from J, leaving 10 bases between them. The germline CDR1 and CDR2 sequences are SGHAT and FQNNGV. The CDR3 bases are TGTGCCAGCAGCTTAGGTCGGACTAACTACGAGCAGTACTTC. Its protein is CASSLGRTNYEQYF.

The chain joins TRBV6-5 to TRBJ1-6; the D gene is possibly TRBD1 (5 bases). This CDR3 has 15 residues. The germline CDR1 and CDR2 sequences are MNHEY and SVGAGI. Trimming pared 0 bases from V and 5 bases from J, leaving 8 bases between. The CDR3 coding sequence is TGTGCCAGCAGTTACTCGACAGCTAATAATTCACCCCTCCACTTT. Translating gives CASSYSTANNSPLHF.

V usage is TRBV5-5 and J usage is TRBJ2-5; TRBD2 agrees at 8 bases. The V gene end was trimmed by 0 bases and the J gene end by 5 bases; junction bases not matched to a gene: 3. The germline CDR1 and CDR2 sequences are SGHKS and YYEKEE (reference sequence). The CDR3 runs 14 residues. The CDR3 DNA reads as TGTGCCAGCAGCTTGGCGGGGGGGCCTGAGACCCAGTACTTC. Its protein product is CASSLAGGPETQYF.

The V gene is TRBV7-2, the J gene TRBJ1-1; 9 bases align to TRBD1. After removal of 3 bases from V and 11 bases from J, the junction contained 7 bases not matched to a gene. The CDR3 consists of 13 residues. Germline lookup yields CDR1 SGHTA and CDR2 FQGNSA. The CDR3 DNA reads TGTGCCAGCAGCTTGAGGGGGGGACAGGGTGCTTTCTTT. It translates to CASSLRGGQGAFF. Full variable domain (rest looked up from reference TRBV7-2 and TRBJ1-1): GAGVSQSPSNKVTEKGKDVELRCDPISGHTALYWYRQSLGQGLEFLIYFQGNSAPDKSGLPSDRFSAERTGGSVSTLTIQRTQQEDSAVYLCASSLRGGQGAFFGQGTRLTVV.

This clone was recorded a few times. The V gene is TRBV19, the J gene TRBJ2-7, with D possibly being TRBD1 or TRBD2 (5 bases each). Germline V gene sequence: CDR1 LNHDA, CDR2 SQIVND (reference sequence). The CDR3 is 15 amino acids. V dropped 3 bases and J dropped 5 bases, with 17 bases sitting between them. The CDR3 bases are TGTGCCAGTAGTATTTCAACAGGACGGGGAAACGAGCAGTACTTC. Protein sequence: CASSISTGRGNEQYF.

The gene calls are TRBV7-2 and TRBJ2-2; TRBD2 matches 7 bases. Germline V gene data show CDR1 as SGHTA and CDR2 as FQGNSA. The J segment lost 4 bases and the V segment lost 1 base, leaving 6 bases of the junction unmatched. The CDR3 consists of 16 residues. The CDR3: CASSLGGGRPTGELFF. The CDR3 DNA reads TGTGCCAGCAGCTTAGGGGGGGGAAGGCCCACCGGGGAGCTGTTTTTT.

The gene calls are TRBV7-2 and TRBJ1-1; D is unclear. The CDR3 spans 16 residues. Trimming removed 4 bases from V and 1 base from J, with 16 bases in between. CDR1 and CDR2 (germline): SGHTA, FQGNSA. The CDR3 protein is CASSSQAVRANTEAFF. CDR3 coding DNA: TGTGCCAGCAGCTCTCAAGCGGTTCGGGCGAACACTGAAGCTTTCTTT.

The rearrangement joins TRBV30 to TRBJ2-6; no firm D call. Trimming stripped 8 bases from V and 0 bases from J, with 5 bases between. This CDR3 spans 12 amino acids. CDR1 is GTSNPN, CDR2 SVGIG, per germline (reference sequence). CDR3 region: CALGSGANVLTF. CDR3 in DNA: TGTGCCCTTGGCTCTGGGGCCAACGTCCTGACTTTC.

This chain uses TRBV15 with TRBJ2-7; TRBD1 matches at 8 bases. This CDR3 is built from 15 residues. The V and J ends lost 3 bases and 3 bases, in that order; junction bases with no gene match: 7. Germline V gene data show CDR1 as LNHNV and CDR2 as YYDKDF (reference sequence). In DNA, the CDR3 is TGTGCCACCAGCAGGGGGACAGGCCCTTACTACGAGCAGTACTTC. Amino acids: CATSRGTGPYYEQYF. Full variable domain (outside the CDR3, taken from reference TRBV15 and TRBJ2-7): DAMVIQNPRYQVTQFGKPVTLSCSQTLNHNVMYWYQQKSSQAPKLLFHYYDKDFNNEADTPDNFQSRRPNTSFCFLDIRSPGLGDTAMYLCATSRGTGPYYEQYFGPGTRLTVT.

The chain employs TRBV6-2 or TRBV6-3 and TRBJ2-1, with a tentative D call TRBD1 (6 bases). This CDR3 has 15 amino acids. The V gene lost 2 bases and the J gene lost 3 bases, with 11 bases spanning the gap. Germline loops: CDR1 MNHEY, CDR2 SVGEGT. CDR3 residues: CASSYRKGVYNEQFF. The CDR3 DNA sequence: TGTGCCAGCAGTTACCGGAAGGGGGTCTACAATGAGCAGTTCTTC.